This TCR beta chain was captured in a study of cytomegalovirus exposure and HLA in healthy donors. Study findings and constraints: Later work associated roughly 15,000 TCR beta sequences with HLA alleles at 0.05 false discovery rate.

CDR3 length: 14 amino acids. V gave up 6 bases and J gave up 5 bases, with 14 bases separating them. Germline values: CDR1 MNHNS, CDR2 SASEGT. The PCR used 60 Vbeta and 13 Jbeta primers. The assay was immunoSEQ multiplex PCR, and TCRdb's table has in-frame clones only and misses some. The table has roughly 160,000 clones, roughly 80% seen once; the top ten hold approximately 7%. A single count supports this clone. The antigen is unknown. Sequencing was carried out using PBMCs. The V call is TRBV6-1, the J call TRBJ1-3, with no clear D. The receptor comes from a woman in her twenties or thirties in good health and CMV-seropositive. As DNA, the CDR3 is TGTGCCAGCAGAGATGACCTTGGGCGAAACACCATATATTTT. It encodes CASRDDLGRNTIYF.